This is a list of T cell receptor beta chains from one sample in a study of blood T cells in healthy people across ages. Each CDR3 protein gets one entry after TCRdb re-called the 5' RACE reads with MiXCR. This sample has 550,000 to 800,000 distinct CDR3 sequences, with about a third found just once. Sequencing was done on a sample of blood. The receptors were sampled from a woman older than 75 in good health. The conserved cysteine and the conserved F or W are not part of the CDR3 here.

>TRBV6-6|TRBJ1-2
ASSYPWDRGRTNYGYT
>TRBV7-2|TRBJ2-3
ASSSWGGGTDTQY
>TRBV10-3|TRBJ1-5
AISVSQAQPQH
>TRBV6-1|TRBJ1-1
ASSESGTEAF
>TRBV3-1|TRBJ2-1
ASSQGSRTSGGQQF
>TRBV2|TRBJ2-1
ASLAGGYNEQF
>TRBV20-1|TRBJ2-7
SARVSEQY
>TRBV2|TRBJ2-5
ASSEDTGPGYNEQY
>TRBV6-1|TRBJ1-1
ASSEARQGDTKAF
>TRBV5-6|TRBJ2-1
ASSFGRGPCNEQF
>TRBV13|TRBJ2-7
ASSSRQGFRYEQY
>TRBV20-1|TRBJ2-7
SARAGSGGRDEQY
>TRBV28|TRBJ1-2
ASSFYNYGYT
>TRBV5-1|TRBJ2-3
ASSPLRAGGPTDTQY
>TRBV7-7|TRBJ2-1
ASSIGLAGGNNEQF
>TRBV9|TRBJ2-7
ASSFLGTSAGEQY
>TRBV7-2|TRBJ1-2
ASSSRRDQNYGYT
>TRBV7-2|TRBJ1-1
ASSLSRAEAF
>TRBV20-1|TRBJ1-5
SAYTGFGQPQH
>TRBV27|TRBJ2-2
ASTFRGTGGGSTGELF
>TRBV4-3|TRBJ2-1
ASSQGVSSYNEQF
>TRBV18|TRBJ1-2
ASSRSQGDYGYT
>TRBV3-1|TRBJ1-1
ASSQFARNTEAF
>TRBV2|TRBJ2-1
ASSFSGGTYNEQF
>TRBV5-1|TRBJ2-1
ASNPLGARGRNEQF
>TRBV20-1|TRBJ2-3
SASHLAGNTDTQY